This T cell receptor beta chain was sequenced in a study of cytomegalovirus exposure and HLA in healthy donors. CDR1 is MNHEY and CDR2 is SVGAGI in the germline V gene. V was cut by 8 bases and J by 5 bases, with 21 bases left in between. The CDR3 sequence is 15 residues long. A multiplex PCR was run with 60 Vbeta primers and 13 Jbeta primers. TCRdb keeps only in-frame clones here, not all; method: immunoSEQ multiplex PCR. The sample yields tens of thousands of clones, of which the top ten take up more than 0.45%. This receptor was identified in a man over 45 in good health and CMV-seronegative. The sequenced material came from PBMCs. The chain is built from TRBV6-5 and TRBJ2-5; perhaps TRBD2 as D (6 bases). CDR3 residues: CASSPSGVRGETQYF. Written as DNA, the CDR3 is TGTGCCAGCTCCCCCTCGGGGGTAAGGGGTGAGACCCAGTACTTC.